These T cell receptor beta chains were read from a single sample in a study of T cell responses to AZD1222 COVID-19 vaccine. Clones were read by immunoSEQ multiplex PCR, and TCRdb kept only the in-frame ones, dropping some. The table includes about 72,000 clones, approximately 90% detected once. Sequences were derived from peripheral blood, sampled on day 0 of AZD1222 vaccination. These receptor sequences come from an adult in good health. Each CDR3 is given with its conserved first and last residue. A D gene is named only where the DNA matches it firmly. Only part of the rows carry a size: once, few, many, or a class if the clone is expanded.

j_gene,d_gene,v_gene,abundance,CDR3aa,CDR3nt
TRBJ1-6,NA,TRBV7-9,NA,CASSLEGRTVNNSPLHF,TGTGCCAGCAGCTTAGAGGGCCGGACAGTCAATAATTCACCCCTCCACTTT
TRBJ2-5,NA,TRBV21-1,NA,CASGQKRWAQETQYF,TGTGCCAGCGGCCAGAAACGGTGGGCTCAAGAGACCCAGTACTTC
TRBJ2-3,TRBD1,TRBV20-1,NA,CSAIRGDTQYF,TGCAGTGCAATCAGGGGGGATACGCAGTATTTT
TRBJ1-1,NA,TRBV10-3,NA,CAIRADRMNTEAFF,TGTGCCATCAGAGCGGACAGAATGAACACTGAAGCTTTCTTT
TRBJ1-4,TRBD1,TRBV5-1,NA,CASSLLETGSEKLFF,TGCGCCAGCAGCTTACTAGAGACAGGGAGTGAAAAACTGTTTTTT
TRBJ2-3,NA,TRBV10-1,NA,CASSEDPTDTQYF,TGCGCCAGCAGTGAAGACCCCACAGATACGCAGTATTTT
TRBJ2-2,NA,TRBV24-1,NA,CATSDLTAGAGTGELFF,TGTGCCACCAGTGATTTGACGGCAGGGGCAGGGACCGGGGAGCTGTTTTTT
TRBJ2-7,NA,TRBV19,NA,CARRLGTYLYEQYF,TGTGCCAGAAGACTCGGGACATATCTGTACGAGCAGTACTTC
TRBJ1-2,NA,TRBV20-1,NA,CSASPNYGYTF,TGCAGTGCTAGTCCCAACTATGGCTACACCTTC
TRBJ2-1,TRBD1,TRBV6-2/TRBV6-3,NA,CASSLRQGKEFF,TGTGCCAGCAGTCTGCGACAGGGGAAAGAGTTCTTC
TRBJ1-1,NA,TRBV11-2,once,CASSPARAGAFF,TGTGCCAGCAGCCCGGCACGGGCGGGAGCTTTCTTT
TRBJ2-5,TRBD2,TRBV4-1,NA,CASTTQGLAGETQYF,TGCGCCAGCACCACACAGGGACTAGCGGGAGAGACCCAGTACTTC
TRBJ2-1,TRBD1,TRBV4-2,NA,CASSQGGLGQGSNEQFF,TGTGCCAGCAGCCAAGGTGGTCTAGGACAGGGGTCCAATGAGCAGTTCTTC
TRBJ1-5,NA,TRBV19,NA,CASTETGGSNQPQHF,TGTGCCAGTACCGAGACTGGGGGTAGCAATCAGCCCCAGCATTTT
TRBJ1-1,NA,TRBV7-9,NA,CASSSPLREENTEAFF,TGTGCCAGCAGCTCCCCCCTCAGGGAAGAGAACACTGAAGCTTTCTTT
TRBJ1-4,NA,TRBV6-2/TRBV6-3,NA,CASSYFGGGDNEKLFF,TGTGCCAGCAGTTACTTTGGTGGTGGGGACAATGAAAAACTGTTTTTT
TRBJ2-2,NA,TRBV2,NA,CASSEAGELFF,TGTGCCAGCAGTGAGGCCGGGGAGCTGTTTTTT
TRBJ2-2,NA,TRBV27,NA,CASSLIFSLGGDTNTGELFF,TGTGCCAGCAGTTTAATATTTAGTCTGGGGGGAGATACGAACACCGGGGAGCTGTTTTTT
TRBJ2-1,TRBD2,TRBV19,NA,CASSTLASGGAIEQFF,TGTGCCAGTAGTACCCTCGCTAGCGGGGGGGCCATTGAGCAGTTCTTC
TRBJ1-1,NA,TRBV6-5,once,CASLRGGAGDTEAFF,TGTGCCAGCCTACGGGGGGGGGCAGGGGACACTGAAGCTTTCTTT
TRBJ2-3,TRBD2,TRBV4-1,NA,CASSAGTTGQNTDTQYF,TGCGCCAGCAGCGCGGGGACTACCGGGCAGAATACAGATACGCAGTATTTT
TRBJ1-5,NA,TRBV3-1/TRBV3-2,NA,CASSQRGGQPQHF,TGTGCCAGCAGCCAAAGGGGCGGCCAGCCCCAGCATTTT
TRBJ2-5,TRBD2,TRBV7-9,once,CASSHGGAGGQETQYF,TGTGCCAGCAGCCACGGAGGAGCGGGGGGACAAGAGACCCAGTACTTC
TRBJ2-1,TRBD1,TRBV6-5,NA,CASSSLDRGNEQFF,TGTGCCAGCAGTTCCCTCGACAGGGGCAATGAGCAGTTCTTC
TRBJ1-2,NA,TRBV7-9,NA,CASSSYSRDGYTF,TGTGCCAGCAGCTCTTACTCCAGGGATGGCTACACCTTC
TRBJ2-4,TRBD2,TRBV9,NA,CASSPLPLAGDRAKNIQYF,TGTGCCAGCAGCCCCTTACCCTTAGCGGGAGATCGGGCCAAAAACATTCAGTACTTC
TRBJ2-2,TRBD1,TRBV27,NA,CASSSGQGATGELFF,TGTGCCAGCAGTTCGGGACAGGGTGCCACCGGGGAGCTGTTTTTT
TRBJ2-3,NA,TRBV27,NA,CASSLGGGASTDTQYF,TGTGCCAGCAGTTTAGGCGGCGGAGCAAGCACAGATACGCAGTATTTT
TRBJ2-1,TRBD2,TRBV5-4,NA,CASSQRPTSGGTYNEQFF,TGTGCCAGCAGCCAACGCCCGACTAGCGGGGGGACTTACAATGAGCAGTTCTTC
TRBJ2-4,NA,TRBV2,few,CASSEGASRISF,TGTGCCAGCAGTGAGGGGGCCAGTCGAATTAGCTTC
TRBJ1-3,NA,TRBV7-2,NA,CASSFNGGASGNTIYF,TGTGCCAGCAGCTTCAACGGGGGGGCATCTGGAAACACCATATATTTT
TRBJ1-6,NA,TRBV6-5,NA,CASSYQGTASPLHF,TGTGCCAGCAGTTACCAGGGGACGGCTTCACCCCTCCACTTT
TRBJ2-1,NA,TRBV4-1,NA,CASSQLLYGFNEQFF,TGCGCCAGCAGCCAGCTTTTGTATGGTTTCAATGAGCAGTTCTTC
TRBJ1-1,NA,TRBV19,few,CASSVRQLRLGTEAFF,TGTGCCAGTAGTGTACGACAACTTCGGTTAGGAACTGAAGCTTTCTTT
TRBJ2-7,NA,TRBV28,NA,CASIPTGGLYEQYF,TGTGCCAGCATCCCGACAGGTGGACTCTACGAGCAGTACTTC
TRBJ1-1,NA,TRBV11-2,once,CASSLEVRNTEAFF,TGTGCCAGCAGCTTAGAAGTCCGGAACACTGAAGCTTTCTTT
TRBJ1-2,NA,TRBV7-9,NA,CASSGVFGSTYGYTF,TGTGCCAGCAGCGGAGTGTTCGGCAGTACCTATGGCTACACCTTC
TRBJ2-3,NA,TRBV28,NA,CASSSPQRRWTDTQYF,TGTGCCAGCAGTTCACCCCAGAGACGTTGGACAGATACGCAGTATTTT
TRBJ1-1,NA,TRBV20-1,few,CSARDPRAFF,TGCAGTGCTAGAGATCCCCGGGCTTTCTTT
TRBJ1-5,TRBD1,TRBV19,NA,CASSPGQGAPQHF,TGTGCCAGTAGTCCGGGACAGGGGGCCCCCCAGCATTTT
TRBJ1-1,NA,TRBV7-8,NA,CASSLNMGSEAFF,TGTGCCAGCAGCTTAAATATGGGTTCGGAAGCTTTCTTT
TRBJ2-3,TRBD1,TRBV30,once,CAWSEDRGWADTQYF,TGTGCCTGGAGTGAGGACAGGGGGTGGGCAGATACGCAGTATTTT
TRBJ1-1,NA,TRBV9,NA,CASSVFAVNTEAFF,TGTGCCAGCAGCGTATTCGCAGTGAACACTGAAGCTTTCTTT
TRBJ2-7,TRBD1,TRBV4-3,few,CASSQGTGGGYEQYF,TGCGCCAGCAGCCAAGGGACAGGGGGGGGCTACGAGCAGTACTTC
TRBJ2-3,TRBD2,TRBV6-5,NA,CASSYAAGSTDTQYF,TGTGCCAGCAGTTACGCAGCGGGGTCCACAGATACGCAGTATTTT
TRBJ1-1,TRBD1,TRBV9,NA,CASSGTGLNTEAFF,TGTGCCAGCAGCGGGACAGGGCTGAACACTGAAGCTTTCTTT
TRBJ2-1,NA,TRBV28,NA,CASSSLIHNEQFF,TGTGCCAGCAGTTCTTTAATTCACAATGAGCAGTTCTTC
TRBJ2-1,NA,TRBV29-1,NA,CSVASTGTYNEQFF,TGCAGCGTTGCTTCCACAGGCACCTACAATGAGCAGTTCTTC
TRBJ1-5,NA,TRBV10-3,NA,CAISDPEKGGDQPQHF,TGTGCCATCAGTGACCCGGAGAAGGGAGGGGATCAGCCCCAGCATTTT
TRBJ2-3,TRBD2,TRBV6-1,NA,CASSVAGLGIDTQYF,TGTGCCAGCAGTGTAGCGGGGTTGGGGATAGATACGCAGTATTTT
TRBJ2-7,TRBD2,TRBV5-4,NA,CASSLGGASGVNEQYF,TGTGCCAGCAGCTTGGGAGGGGCTAGCGGAGTCAACGAGCAGTACTTC
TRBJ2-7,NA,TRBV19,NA,CASSINRDGTYEQYF,TGTGCCAGTAGTATCAACCGGGACGGTACCTACGAGCAGTACTTC
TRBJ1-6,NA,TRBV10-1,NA,CASSESGDNSPLHF,TGCGCCAGCAGTGAGTCCGGGGATAATTCACCCCTCCACTTT
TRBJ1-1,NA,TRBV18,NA,CASSLAGMNTEAFF,TGTGCCAGCTCACTAGCGGGCATGAACACTGAAGCTTTCTTT
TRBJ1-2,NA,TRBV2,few,CASTQAAIERYGYTF,TGTGCCAGCACCCAAGCGGCAATAGAACGCTATGGCTACACCTTC
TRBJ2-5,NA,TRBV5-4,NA,CASSRTEQETQYF,TGTGCCAGCAGCCGGACAGAACAAGAGACCCAGTACTTC
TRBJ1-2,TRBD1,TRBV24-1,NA,CATSDSSEGADYGYTF,TGTGCCACCAGTGATTCTTCTGAGGGGGCAGACTATGGCTACACCTTC
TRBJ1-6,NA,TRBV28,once,CASSLNSPLHF,TGTGCCAGCAGTTTAAATTCACCCCTCCACTTT
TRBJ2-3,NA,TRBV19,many,CASSIGLLAANTQYF,TGTGCCAGTAGTATAGGTTTGCTCGCGGCCAATACGCAGTATTTT